A selection of T cell receptor beta chains follows, all from one sample in a study of cytomegalovirus exposure and HLA in healthy donors. TCRdb keeps only in-frame clones here, not all; method: immunoSEQ multiplex PCR. Altogether about 85,000 clones are present, about four fifths being singletons, with the ten largest covering roughly 30%. Sequencing used PBMCs. The receptors here all came from a man in his forties or fifties in good health and CMV-seropositive. Each CDR3 is given with its conserved first and last residue. A D gene is named only where the DNA matches it firmly. Clone size is not always given. Where it is, it says once, few, many or a class for expanded clones.

TRBV2	TRBJ2-5	-	-	CASRAPTQGGETQYF	TGTGCCAGCAGAGCCCCTACCCAGGGAGGAGAGACCCAGTACTTC
TRBV6-6	TRBJ1-2	-	-	CASSYSSGNYGYTF	TGTGCCAGCAGTTACTCGTCAGGGAACTATGGCTACACCTTC
TRBV9	TRBJ2-7	-	-	CASSVLPSHEQYF	TGTGCCAGCAGCGTTCTTCCTAGCCACGAGCAGTACTTC
TRBV7-2	TRBJ2-2	TRBD2	-	CASSLASPTSGRSNGELFF	TGTGCCAGCAGCTTAGCGTCCCCGACTAGCGGGAGGAGCAACGGGGAGCTGTTTTTT
TRBV6-5	TRBJ2-6	-	once	CASSYRHGSGANGLTF	TGTGCCAGCAGTTACCGTCATGGCTCTGGGGCCAACGGCCTGACTTTC
TRBV13	TRBJ2-7	TRBD2	-	CASSPGTSGLYEQYF	TGTGCCAGCAGCCCCGGGACTAGCGGTTTGTACGAGCAGTACTTC
TRBV30	TRBJ1-5	TRBD1	-	CAWSESGQINQPQHF	TGTGCCTGGAGCGAATCGGGACAGATAAATCAGCCCCAGCATTTT
TRBV10-3	TRBJ2-7	TRBD2	-	CAIGLAGEQYF	TGTGCCATCGGCCTAGCGGGCGAGCAGTACTTC
TRBV19	TRBJ1-1	TRBD1	-	CASTSRDRGRGYAEAFF	TGTGCCAGTACCTCCCGGGACAGGGGGCGAGGGTACGCTGAAGCTTTCTTT
TRBV19	TRBJ2-2	-	-	CASRPSVSNGELFF	TGTGCCAGTAGGCCTAGCGTCTCTAACGGGGAGCTGTTTTTT